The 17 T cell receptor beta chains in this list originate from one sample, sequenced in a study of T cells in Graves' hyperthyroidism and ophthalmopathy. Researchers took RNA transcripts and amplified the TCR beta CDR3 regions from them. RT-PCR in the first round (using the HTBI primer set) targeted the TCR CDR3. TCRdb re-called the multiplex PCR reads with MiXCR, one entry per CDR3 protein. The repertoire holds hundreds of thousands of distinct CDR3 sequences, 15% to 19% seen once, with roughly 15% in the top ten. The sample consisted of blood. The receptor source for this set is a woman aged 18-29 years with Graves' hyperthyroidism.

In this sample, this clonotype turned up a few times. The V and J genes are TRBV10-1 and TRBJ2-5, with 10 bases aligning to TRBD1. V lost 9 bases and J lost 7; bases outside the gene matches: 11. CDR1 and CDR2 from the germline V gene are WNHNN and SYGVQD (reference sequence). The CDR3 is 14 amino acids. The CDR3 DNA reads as TGCGCCAGTTCCCCGGGACAGGGGAACGGGACCCAGTACTTC. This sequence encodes CASSPGQGNGTQYF.

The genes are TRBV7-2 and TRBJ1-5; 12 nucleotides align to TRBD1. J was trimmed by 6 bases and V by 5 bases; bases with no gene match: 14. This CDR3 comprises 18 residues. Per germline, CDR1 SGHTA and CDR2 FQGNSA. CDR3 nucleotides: TGTGCCAGCAGCCCCCGCTTCGGGGACAGGGGGCTCGGTCAGCCCCAGCATTTT. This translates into CASSPRFGDRGLGQPQHF.

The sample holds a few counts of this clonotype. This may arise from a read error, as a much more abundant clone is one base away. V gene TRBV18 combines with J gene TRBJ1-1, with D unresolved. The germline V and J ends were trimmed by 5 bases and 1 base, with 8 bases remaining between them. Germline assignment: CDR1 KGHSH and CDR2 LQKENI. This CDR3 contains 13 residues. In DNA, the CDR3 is TGTGCCAGCTCATCCCAAACGAACACTGAAGCTTTCTTT. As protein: CASSSQTNTEAFF. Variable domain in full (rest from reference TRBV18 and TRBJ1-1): NAGVMQNPRHLVRRRGQEARLRCSPMKGHSHVYWYRQLPEEGLKFMVYLQKENIIDESGMPKERFSAEFPKEGPSILRIQQVVRGDSAAYFCASSSQTNTEAFFGQGTRLTVV.

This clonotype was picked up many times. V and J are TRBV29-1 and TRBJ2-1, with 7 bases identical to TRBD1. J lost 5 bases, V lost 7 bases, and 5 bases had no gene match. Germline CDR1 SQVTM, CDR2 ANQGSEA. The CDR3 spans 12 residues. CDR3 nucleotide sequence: TGCAGCGATTTCCAGGGGGACAATGAGCAGTTCTTC. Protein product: CSDFQGDNEQFF.

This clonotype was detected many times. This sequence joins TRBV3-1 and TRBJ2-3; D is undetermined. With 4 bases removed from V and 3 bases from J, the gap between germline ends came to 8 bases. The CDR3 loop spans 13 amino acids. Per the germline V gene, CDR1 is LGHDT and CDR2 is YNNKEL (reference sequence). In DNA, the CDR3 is TGTGCCAGCAGCCTCGGAATGACAGATACGCAGTATTTT. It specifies CASSLGMTDTQYF.

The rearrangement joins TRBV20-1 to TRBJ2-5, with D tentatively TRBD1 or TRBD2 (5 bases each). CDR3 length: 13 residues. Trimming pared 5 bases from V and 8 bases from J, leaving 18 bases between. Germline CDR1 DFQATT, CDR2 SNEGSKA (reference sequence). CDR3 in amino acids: CSAEKAQGATQYF. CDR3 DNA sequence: TGCAGTGCTGAGAAGGCTCAGGGAGCCACCCAGTACTTC.

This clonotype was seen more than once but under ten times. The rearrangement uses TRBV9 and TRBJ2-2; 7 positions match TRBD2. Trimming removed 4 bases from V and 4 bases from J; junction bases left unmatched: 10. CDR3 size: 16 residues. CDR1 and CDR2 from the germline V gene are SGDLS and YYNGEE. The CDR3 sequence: CASSPMGRGGTGELFF. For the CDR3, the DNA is TGTGCCAGCAGCCCCATGGGACGCGGGGGCACCGGGGAGCTGTTTTTT.

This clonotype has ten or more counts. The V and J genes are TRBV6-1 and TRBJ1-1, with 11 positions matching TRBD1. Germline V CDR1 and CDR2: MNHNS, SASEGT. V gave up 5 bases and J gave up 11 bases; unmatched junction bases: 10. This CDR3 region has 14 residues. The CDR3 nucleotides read TGTGCCAGCAGTCCCGGGACAGGGGGAAGCGACGCTTTCTTT. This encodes CASSPGTGGSDAFF.

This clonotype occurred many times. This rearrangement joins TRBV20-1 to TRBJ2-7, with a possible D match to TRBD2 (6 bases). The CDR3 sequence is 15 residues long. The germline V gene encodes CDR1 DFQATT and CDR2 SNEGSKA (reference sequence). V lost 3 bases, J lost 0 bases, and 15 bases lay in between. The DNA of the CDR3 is TGCAGTGCTAGTAATTTTGCGGGAACCTCCTACGAGCAGTACTTC. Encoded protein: CSASNFAGTSYEQYF.

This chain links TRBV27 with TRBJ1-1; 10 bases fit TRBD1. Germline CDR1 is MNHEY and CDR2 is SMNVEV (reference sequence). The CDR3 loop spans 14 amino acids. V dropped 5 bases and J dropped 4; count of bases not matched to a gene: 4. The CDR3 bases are TGTGCCAGCAGTCCGGGGACAGGGGTCACTGAAGCTTTCTTT. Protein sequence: CASSPGTGVTEAFF.

The CDR3 DNA reads TGTGCCATCAGTAGTTGGGGGGGCCCGGGCACGAATGAGCAGTTCTTC. It yields the protein CAISSWGGPGTNEQFF. The chain combines TRBV10-3 with TRBJ2-1, with D maybe TRBD2 (7 bases). CDR3 length: 16 amino acids. CDR1 and CDR2 (germline): ENHRY, SYGVKD. The V end lost 5 bases, the J end lost 7 bases, and 21 bases lay between the germline ends.

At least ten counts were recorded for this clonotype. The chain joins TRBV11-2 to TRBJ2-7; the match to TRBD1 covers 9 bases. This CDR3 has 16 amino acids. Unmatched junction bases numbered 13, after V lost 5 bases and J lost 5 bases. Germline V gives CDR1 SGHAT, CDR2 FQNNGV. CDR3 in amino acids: CASSLKPGTGSNEQYF. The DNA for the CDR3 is TGTGCCAGCAGCCTAAAACCCGGGACAGGGTCAAACGAGCAGTACTTC.

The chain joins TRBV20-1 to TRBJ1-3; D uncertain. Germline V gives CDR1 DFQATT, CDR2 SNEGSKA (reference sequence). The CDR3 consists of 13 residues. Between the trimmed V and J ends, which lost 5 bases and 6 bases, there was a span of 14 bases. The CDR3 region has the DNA TGCAGTGCTTCCAGAGGTTTCGAAAACACCATATATTTT. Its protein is CSASRGFENTIYF.

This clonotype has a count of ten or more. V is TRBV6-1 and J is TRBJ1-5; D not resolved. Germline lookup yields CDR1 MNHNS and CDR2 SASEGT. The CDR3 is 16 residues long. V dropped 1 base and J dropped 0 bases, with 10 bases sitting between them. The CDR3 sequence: CASSEGIGFSNQPQHF. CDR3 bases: TGTGCCAGCAGTGAAGGGATCGGGTTTAGCAATCAGCCCCAGCATTTT.

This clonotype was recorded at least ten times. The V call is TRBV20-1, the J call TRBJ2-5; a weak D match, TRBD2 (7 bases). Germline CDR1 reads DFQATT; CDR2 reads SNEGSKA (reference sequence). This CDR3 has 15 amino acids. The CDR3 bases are TGCAGCGCTCTCCCCCTACAGGGAGGGGAAGAGACCCAGTACTTC. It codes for CSALPLQGGEETQYF.

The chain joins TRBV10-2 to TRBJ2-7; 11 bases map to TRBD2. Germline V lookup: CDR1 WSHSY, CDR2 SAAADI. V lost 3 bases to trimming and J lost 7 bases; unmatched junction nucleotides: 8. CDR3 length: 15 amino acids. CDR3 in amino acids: CASSDPLAGGTEQYF. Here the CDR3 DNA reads TGCGCCAGCAGTGACCCCCTAGCGGGGGGTACGGAGCAGTACTTC.

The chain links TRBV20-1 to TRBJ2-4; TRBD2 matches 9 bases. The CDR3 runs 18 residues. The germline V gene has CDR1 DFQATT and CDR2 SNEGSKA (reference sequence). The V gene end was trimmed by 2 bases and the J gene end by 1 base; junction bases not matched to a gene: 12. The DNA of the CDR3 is TGCAGTGCTAGACACCTCCACGGCGCGGGAGGGGCCAAAAACATTCAGTACTTC. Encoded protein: CSARHLHGAGGAKNIQYF.